This TCR beta chain was sequenced in a study of early stage breast cancer tumors. Study details: Most invasive tumors, about 80% of the 16, were ER+/PR+/HER2-. Approximately 10-fold was the mean read coverage per sample.

General observations from the study: Comparing each tissue with blood distinguished tumor from normal in most of the 16 patients.

Each sample had two DNA replicates, roughly 0.5 ug blood or roughly 1.5 ug tissue. Sequencing used immunoSEQ multiplex PCR; TCRdb keeps in-frame clones, though not all of them. The sample shows about 48,000 clones, 83% of them seen only once. The table lists this clone with a count of one. Its antigen is currently unknown. Other nucleotide sequences from this sample produce the same CDR3. From germline, CDR1 is SGHTA and CDR2 FQGNSA. This CDR3 region has 15 residues. V lost 0 bases and J lost 0, with 7 bases in between. The sample consisted of blood. The TCR originated in a person in their fifties with breast cancer. The genes are TRBV7-2 and TRBJ2-3, with D possibly called TRBD1 or TRBD2 (5 bases each). Here the CDR3 reads CASSLAWGSTDTQYF. The CDR3 coding sequence is TGTGCCAGCAGCTTAGCCTGGGGGAGCACAGATACGCAGTATTTT.